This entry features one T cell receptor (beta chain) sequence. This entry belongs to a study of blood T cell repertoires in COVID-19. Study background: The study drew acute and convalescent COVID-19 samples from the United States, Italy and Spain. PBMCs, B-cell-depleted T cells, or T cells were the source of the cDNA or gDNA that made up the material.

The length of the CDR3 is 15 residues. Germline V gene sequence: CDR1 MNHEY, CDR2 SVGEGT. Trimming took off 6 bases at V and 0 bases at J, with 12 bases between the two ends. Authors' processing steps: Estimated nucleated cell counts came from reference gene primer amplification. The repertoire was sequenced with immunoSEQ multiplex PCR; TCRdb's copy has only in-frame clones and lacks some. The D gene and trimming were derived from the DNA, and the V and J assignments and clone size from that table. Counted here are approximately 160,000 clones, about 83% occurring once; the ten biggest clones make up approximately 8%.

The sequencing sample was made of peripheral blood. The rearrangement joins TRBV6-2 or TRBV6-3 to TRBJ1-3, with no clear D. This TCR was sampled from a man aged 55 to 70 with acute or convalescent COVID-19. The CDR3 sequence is CASSPQDFSGNTIYF. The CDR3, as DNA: TGTGCCAGCAGCCCCCAGGACTTCTCTGGAAACACCATATATTTT.